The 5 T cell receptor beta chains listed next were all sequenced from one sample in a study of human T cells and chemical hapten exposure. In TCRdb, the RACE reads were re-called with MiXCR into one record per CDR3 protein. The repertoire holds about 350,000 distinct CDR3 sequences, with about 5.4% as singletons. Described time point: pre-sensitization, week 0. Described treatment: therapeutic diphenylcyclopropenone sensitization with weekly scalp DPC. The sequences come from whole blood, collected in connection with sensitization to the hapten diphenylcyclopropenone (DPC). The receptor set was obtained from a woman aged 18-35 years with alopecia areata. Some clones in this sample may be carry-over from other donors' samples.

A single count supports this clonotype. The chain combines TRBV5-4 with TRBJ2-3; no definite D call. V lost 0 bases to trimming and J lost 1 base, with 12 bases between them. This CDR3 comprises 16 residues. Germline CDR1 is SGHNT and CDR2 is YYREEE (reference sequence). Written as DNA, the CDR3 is TGTGCCAGCAGCTTGGGAAGGGTTGGTGGCACAGATACGCAGTATTTT. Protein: CASSLGRVGGTDTQYF.

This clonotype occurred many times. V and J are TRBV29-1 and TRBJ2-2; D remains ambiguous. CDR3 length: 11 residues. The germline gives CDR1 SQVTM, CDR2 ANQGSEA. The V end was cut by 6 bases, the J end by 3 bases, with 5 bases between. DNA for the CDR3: TGCAGCGTGCGTGACACCGGGGAGCTGTTTTTT. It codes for CSVRDTGELFF.

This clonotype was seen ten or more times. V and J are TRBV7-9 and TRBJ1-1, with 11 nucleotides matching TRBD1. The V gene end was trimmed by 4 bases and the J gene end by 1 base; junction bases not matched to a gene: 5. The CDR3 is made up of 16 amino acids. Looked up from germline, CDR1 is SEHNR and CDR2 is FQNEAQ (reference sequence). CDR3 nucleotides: TGTGCCAGCAGCTCCCGGACAGGGGGCACGAACACTGAAGCTTTCTTT. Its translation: CASSSRTGGTNTEAFF. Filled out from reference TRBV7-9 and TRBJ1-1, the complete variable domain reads DTGVSQNPRHKITKRGQNVTFRCDPISEHNRLYWYRQTLGQGPEFLTYFQNEAQLEKSRLLSDRFSAERPKGSFSTLEIQRTEQGDSAMYLCASSSRTGGTNTEAFFGQGTRLTVV.

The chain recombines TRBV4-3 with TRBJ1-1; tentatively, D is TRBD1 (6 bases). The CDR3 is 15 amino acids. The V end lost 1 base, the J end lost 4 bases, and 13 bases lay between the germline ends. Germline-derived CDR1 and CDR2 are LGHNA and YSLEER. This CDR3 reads CASSQATTGSTEAFF. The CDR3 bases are TGCGCCAGCAGCCAAGCAACAACAGGGAGCACTGAAGCTTTCTTT.

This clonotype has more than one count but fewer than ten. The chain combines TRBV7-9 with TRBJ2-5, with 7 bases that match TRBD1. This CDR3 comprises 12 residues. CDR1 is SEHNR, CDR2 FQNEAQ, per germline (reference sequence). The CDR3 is CTFDRDQETQYF. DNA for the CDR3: TGTACTTTCGACAGGGACCAAGAGACCCAGTACTTC. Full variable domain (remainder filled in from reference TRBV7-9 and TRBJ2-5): DTGVSQNPRHKITKRGQNVTFRCDPISEHNRLYWYRQTLGQGPEFLTYFQNEAQLEKSRLLSDRFSAERPKGSFSTLEIQRTEQGDSAMYLCTFDRDQETQYFGPGTRLLVL.